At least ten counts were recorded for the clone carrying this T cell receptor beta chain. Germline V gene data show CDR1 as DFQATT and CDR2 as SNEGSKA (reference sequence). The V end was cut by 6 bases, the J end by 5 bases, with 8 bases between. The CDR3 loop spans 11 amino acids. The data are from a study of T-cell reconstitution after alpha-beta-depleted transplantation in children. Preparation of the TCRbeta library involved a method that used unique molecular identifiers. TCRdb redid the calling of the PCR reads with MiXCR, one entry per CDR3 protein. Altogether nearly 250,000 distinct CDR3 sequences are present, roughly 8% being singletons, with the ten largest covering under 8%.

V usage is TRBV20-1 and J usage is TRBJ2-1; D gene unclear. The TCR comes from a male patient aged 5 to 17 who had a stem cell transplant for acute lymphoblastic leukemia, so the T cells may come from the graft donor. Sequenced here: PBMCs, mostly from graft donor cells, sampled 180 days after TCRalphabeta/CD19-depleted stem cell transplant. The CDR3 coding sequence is TGCAGTGCACCCGGGCACAATGAGCAGTTCTTC. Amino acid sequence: CSAPGHNEQFF.